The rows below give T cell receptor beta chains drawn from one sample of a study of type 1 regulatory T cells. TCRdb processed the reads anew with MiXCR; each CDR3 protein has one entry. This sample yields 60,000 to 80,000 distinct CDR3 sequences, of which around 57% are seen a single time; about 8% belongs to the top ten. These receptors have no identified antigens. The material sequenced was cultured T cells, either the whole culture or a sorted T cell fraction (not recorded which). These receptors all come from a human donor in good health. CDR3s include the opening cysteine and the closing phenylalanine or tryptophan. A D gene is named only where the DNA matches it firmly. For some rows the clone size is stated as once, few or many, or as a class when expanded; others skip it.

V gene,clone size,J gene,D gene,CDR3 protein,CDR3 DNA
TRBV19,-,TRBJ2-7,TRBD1,CASTPGTAVSYEQYF,TGTGCCAGCACCCCCGGGACAGCGGTGTCCTACGAGCAGTACTTC
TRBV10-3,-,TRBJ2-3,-,CAISELQGLATQYF,TGTGCCATCAGTGAGTTACAGGGATTGGCTACGCAGTATTTT
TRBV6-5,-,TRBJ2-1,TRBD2,CASSYPVTSGVYNEQFF,TGTGCCAGCAGTTACCCCGTTACTAGCGGGGTCTACAATGAGCAGTTCTTC
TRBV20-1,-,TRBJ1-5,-,CSARASAGINQPQHF,TGCAGTGCTAGAGCCTCAGCTGGGATCAATCAGCCCCAGCATTTT
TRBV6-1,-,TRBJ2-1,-,CASRDTSSYNEQFF,TGTGCCAGCAGGGACACGAGCTCCTACAATGAGCAGTTCTTC
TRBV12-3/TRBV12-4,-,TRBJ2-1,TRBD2,CASRPLAGGEQFF,TGTGCCAGCAGACCTCTTGCGGGGGGTGAGCAGTTCTTC
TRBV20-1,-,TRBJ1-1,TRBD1,CSAPRAGGNTEAFF,TGCAGTGCTCCCCGGGCAGGGGGGAACACTGAAGCTTTCTTT
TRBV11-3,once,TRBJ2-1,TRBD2,CASSEREGNNEQFF,TGTGCCAGCAGCGAACGGGAGGGGAACAATGAGCAGTTCTTC
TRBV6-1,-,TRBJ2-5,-,CASSVYVETQYF,TGTGCCAGCAGTGTATACGTGGAGACCCAGTACTTC
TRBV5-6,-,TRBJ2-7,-,CASSLRGEQYF,TGTGCCAGCAGCCTCAGGGGCGAGCAGTACTTC
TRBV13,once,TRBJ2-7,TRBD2,CASSLGLAGSEQYF,TGTGCCAGCAGCTTAGGACTAGCGGGAAGCGAGCAGTACTTC
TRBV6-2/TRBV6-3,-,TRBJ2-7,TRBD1,CASSYARRGPYEQYF,TGTGCCAGCAGTTACGCGCGAAGGGGGCCCTACGAGCAGTACTTC
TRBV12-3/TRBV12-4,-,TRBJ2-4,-,CASSFLGEQYF,TGTGCCAGCAGTTTTTTGGGGGAACAGTACTTC
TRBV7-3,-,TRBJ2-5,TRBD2,CASSLSLAGTTSRETQYF,TGTGCCAGCAGCTTATCGCTAGCGGGAACTACGAGTAGGGAGACCCAGTACTTC
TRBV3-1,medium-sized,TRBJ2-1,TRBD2,CASSQWGTSGSRNEQFF,TGTGCCAGCAGCCAGTGGGGGACTAGCGGGAGTCGGAATGAGCAGTTCTTC